This T cell receptor beta chain was recovered during a study of blood T cell repertoires in COVID-19. Study as a whole: Donors in the United States, Italy and Spain gave samples during acute or convalescent COVID-19. PBMCs, B-cell-depleted T cells, or T cells provided the cDNA or gDNA that made up the material.

The J segment lost 1 base and the V segment lost 5 bases, leaving 3 bases of the junction unmatched. Germline values: CDR1 MNHEY, CDR2 SVGAGI. This CDR3 is built from 15 residues. Profiled with immunoSEQ multiplex PCR; TCRdb holds only in-frame clones, not every one. The table includes 380,000 or so clones, more than 70% detected once. V usage is TRBV6-5 and J usage is TRBJ2-2; 8 bases match TRBD2. Sequenced material: peripheral blood. The TCR comes from a man aged 40-49 years with acute or convalescent COVID-19. The CDR3 nucleotides are TGTGCCAGCAGTCGACTAGCGATGAACACCGGGGAGCTGTTTTTT. It specifies CASSRLAMNTGELFF.